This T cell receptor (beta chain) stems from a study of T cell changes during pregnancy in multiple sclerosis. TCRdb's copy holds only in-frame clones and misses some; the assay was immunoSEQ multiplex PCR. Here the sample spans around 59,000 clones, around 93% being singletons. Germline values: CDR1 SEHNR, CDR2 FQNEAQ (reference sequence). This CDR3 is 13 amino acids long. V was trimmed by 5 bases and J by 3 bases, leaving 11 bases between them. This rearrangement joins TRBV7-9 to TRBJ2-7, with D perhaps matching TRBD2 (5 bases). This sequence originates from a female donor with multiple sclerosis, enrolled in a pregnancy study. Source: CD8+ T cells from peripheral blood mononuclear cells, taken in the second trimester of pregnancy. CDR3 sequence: CASSPQEVYEQYF. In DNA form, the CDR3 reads TGTGCCAGCAGCCCCCAGGAGGTCTACGAGCAGTACTTC.